A single sample is the source of the 27 T cell receptor beta chains below, sequenced in a study of blood T cell repertoires in COVID-19. The protocol was immunoSEQ multiplex PCR, while the TCRdb copy is restricted to in-frame clones and leaves out a portion. This sample has about 47,000 clones, with approximately 85% found just once. Material for sequencing was peripheral blood. The receptors here all came from a human donor with acute or convalescent COVID-19. The donor label of this sample is uncertain.

This clone turned up a few times. The V gene is TRBV6-4, the J gene TRBJ1-2; possibly TRBD1 for D (5 bases). The CDR3 extends over 14 amino acids. Germline V gene data show CDR1 as MRHNA and CDR2 as SNTAGT. Trimming pared 4 bases from V and 4 bases from J, leaving 13 bases between. The CDR3 here is CASSVAGGSYGYTF. CDR3 nucleotides: TGTGCCAGCAGTGTAGCCGGGGGTAGCTATGGCTACACCTTC.

The chain joins TRBV10-3 to TRBJ1-5, with a possible D match to TRBD1 (6 bases). Trimming cost V 6 bases and J 5 bases, with 14 bases left between them. Germline values: CDR1 ENHRY, CDR2 SYGVKD. The CDR3 extends over 14 amino acids. CDR3 coding DNA: TGTGCCATCAGGGACGGGACATCAGATCAGCCCCAGCATTTT. Residues: CAIRDGTSDQPQHF.

This clone came up a few times. The chain is built from TRBV11-3 and TRBJ2-3; 11 bases are shared with TRBD2. V trimming: 5 bases; J trimming: 0 bases; junction bases outside the gene matches: 16. The CDR3 is made up of 20 amino acids. CDR1 SGHNT and CDR2 YENEEA come from the germline V gene. CDR3 DNA: TGTGCCAGCAGCGATTACCCCACTAGCGGGGGCTTCGCTAGCACAGATACGCAGTATTTT. Translating it yields CASSDYPTSGGFASTDTQYF.

This rearrangement joins TRBV5-1 to TRBJ2-7; possibly TRBD1 for D (6 bases). This CDR3 region has 12 residues. V was clipped by 0 bases and J by 6 bases, with 7 bases between them. Germline assignment: CDR1 SGHRS and CDR2 YFSETQ. DNA of the CDR3: TGCGCCAGCAGCTTGGGAGGGGGCGAGCAGTACTTC. Protein sequence: CASSLGGGEQYF.

V is TRBV6-1 and J is TRBJ1-2; 7 nucleotides agree with TRBD1. The germline gives CDR1 MNHNS, CDR2 SASEGT. V lost 8 bases to trimming and J lost 8 bases; unmatched junction nucleotides: 17. The CDR3 covers 15 residues. The chain's CDR3 is CASYQQGFALGGYTF. In DNA, the CDR3 is TGTGCCAGCTACCAACAGGGGTTTGCTCTTGGAGGCTACACCTTC.

The chain couples TRBV28 to TRBJ1-1, with TRBD1 identical over 8 bases. J gave up 5 bases and V 6 bases, and 14 bases lay outside the gene matches. The germline V gene has CDR1 MDHEN and CDR2 SYDVKM. The CDR3 runs to 16 residues. CDR3 amino acids: CASSPTYGQGRTEAFF. In DNA, the CDR3 is TGTGCCAGCAGCCCGACTTATGGACAGGGCAGAACTGAAGCTTTCTTT.

This sequence joins TRBV5-6 and TRBJ1-2, with D possibly being TRBD1 (5 bases). CDR1 SGHDT and CDR2 YYEEEE come from the germline V gene. The CDR3 length is 14 residues. V shed 4 bases and J shed 5 bases, with 15 bases lying between them. The CDR3 loop is CASSIKGHGYGYTF. CDR3 in DNA: TGTGCCAGCAGCATCAAGGGGCACGGTTATGGCTACACCTTC.

V and J are TRBV4-1 and TRBJ1-3; 9 bases fit TRBD1. The J segment lost 4 bases and the V segment lost 2 bases, leaving 3 bases of the junction unmatched. The CDR3 has 15 residues. CDR1 and CDR2 from the germline V gene are MGHRA and YSYEKL. CDR3 in amino acids: CASSQPGTGGNTIYF. CDR3 DNA: TGCGCCAGCAGCCAACCCGGGACAGGGGGAAACACCATATATTTT.

The sample holds one count of this clone. The CDR3 nucleotides are TGTGCCTGGAGTTTTCTCGGTGGGTTTTCGGGCACTGAAGCTTTCTTT. Amino acid sequence: CAWSFLGGFSGTEAFF. V gene TRBV30 combines with J gene TRBJ1-1; unclear D gene. This CDR3 region has 16 residues. V lost 2 bases, J lost 4 bases, and 20 bases lay in between. Germline V gene lookup returns CDR1 GTSNPN and CDR2 SVGIG (reference sequence). The full variable domain, in which reference TRBV30 and TRBJ1-1 provide the parts outside the CDR3, is SQTIHQWPATLVQPVGSPLSLECTVEGTSNPNLYWYRQAAGRGLQLLFYSVGIGQISSEVPQNLSASRPQDRQFILSSKKLLLSDSGFYLCAWSFLGGFSGTEAFFGQGTRLTVV.

The V call is TRBV27, the J call TRBJ2-1; D perhaps matches TRBD1 (6 bases). The V end lost 3 bases, the J end lost 6 bases, and 9 bases lay between the germline ends. CDR1 MNHEY and CDR2 SMNVEV come from the germline V gene (reference sequence). The CDR3 length is 13 residues. CDR3 residues: CASSLQGLNEQFF. Here the CDR3 DNA reads TGTGCCAGCAGTTTGCAGGGGCTCAATGAGCAGTTCTTC.

The rearrangement joins TRBV6-5 to TRBJ2-1; weak D call: TRBD1 (5 bases). The germline V gene encodes CDR1 MNHEY and CDR2 SVGAGI. V was cut by 7 bases and J by 5 bases, with 12 bases left in between. The CDR3 runs to 13 residues. DNA for the CDR3: TGTGCCAGCAACAGGACCCCTAACAATGAGCAGTTCTTC. This sequence encodes CASNRTPNNEQFF.

This chain links TRBV6-1 with TRBJ1-6, with a possible D match to TRBD1 (5 bases). V lost 3 bases and J 8 bases, leaving 14 bases between the germline ends. The CDR3 covers 15 residues. Germline V gene lookup returns CDR1 MNHNS and CDR2 SASEGT. The CDR3 reads CASSDTGWTDSPLHF. The CDR3 coding sequence is TGTGCCAGCAGTGACACAGGATGGACGGATTCACCCCTCCACTTT.

The J gene is TRBJ2-5, the V gene TRBV11-2, with TRBD1 matching 7 bases. The CDR3 totals 14 residues. Per germline, CDR1 SGHAT and CDR2 FQNNGV. The V gene end was trimmed by 5 bases and the J gene end by 5 bases; junction bases not matched to a gene: 8. CDR3 coding DNA: TGTGCCAGCAGCCCCGGGACAGAAGGGGAGACCCAGTACTTC. Translated, it gives CASSPGTEGETQYF.

The chain joins TRBV30 to TRBJ2-5; the match to TRBD1 covers 8 bases. With V trimmed by 2 bases and J by 4 bases, 9 bases remained unmatched. This CDR3 has 15 residues. From germline, CDR1 is GTSNPN and CDR2 SVGIG (reference sequence). CDR3 protein: CAWSRYFDRGETQYF. As DNA, the CDR3 is TGTGCCTGGAGTCGATATTTCGACAGGGGAGAGACCCAGTACTTC. Full variable domain (missing parts from reference TRBV30 and TRBJ2-5): SQTIHQWPATLVQPVGSPLSLECTVEGTSNPNLYWYRQAAGRGLQLLFYSVGIGQISSEVPQNLSASRPQDRQFILSSKKLLLSDSGFYLCAWSRYFDRGETQYFGPGTRLLVL.

The chain carries TRBV9 and TRBJ2-5; tentative D call: TRBD2 (5 bases). Germline V CDR1 and CDR2: SGDLS, YYNGEE. CDR3 length: 14 amino acids. Trimming removed 0 bases at V and 1 base at J, with 7 bases between. DNA of the CDR3: TGTGCCAGCAGCGTAGCGGGGAGCCAAGAGACCCAGTACTTC. Translated: CASSVAGSQETQYF.

CDR3 nucleotide sequence: TGCGCCAGCAGCCGCAACAGGGATGATCAGCCCCAGCATTTT. Translating it yields CASSRNRDDQPQHF. The chain uses TRBV4-1 and TRBJ1-5; maybe TRBD1 (6 bases). The CDR3 is 14 residues long. CDR1 MGHRA and CDR2 YSYEKL come from the germline V gene. V was shortened by 4 bases and J by 5 bases, with 12 bases between the two germline ends.

The chain has TRBV19 and TRBJ1-3; D gene uncertain. Trimming removed 3 bases from V and 0 bases from J, with 6 bases in between. Germline V lookup: CDR1 LNHDA, CDR2 SQIVND (reference sequence). The CDR3 spans 14 residues. For the CDR3, the DNA is TGTGCCAGTAGTATTGACTCCTCTGGAAACACCATATATTTT. Translating it yields CASSIDSSGNTIYF.

The chain couples TRBV4-1 to TRBJ2-7; maybe TRBD2 (5 bases). Trimming removed 6 bases at V and 5 bases at J, with 14 bases between. The CDR3 length is 13 residues. Germline loops: CDR1 MGHRA, CDR2 YSYEKL. This chain's CDR3 is CASSSGIRDEQYF. The CDR3 nucleotides are TGCGCCAGCAGTTCCGGGATTAGGGACGAGCAGTACTTC.

The rearrangement links TRBV11-2 to TRBJ1-4; 8 bases are a match to TRBD1. CDR3 length: 17 residues. The V segment lost 5 bases and the J segment 4 bases; nucleotides outside the gene matches: 12. Germline V lookup: CDR1 SGHAT, CDR2 FQNNGV. The CDR3 region is CASSPTLQGAINEKLFF. The DNA for the CDR3 is TGTGCCAGCAGCCCGACGCTCCAGGGGGCCATTAATGAAAAACTGTTTTTT.

The chain is built from TRBV19 and TRBJ1-5; TRBD1 matches at 10 bases. With V trimmed by 4 bases and J by 5 bases, 8 bases remained unmatched. This CDR3 spans 16 amino acids. CDR1 LNHDA and CDR2 SQIVND come from the germline V gene (reference sequence). The CDR3 DNA reads as TGTGCCAGTAGTACAACAGACAGGGGGCTGGATCAGCCCCAGCATTTT. As protein: CASSTTDRGLDQPQHF.

The V gene is TRBV12-3 or TRBV12-4, the J gene TRBJ1-2, with D possibly being TRBD1 (6 bases). The CDR3 covers 13 residues. V was cut by 6 bases and J by 1 base, with 9 bases left in between. In DNA form, the CDR3 reads TGTGCCAGCAGAGGGGGTGATAACTATGGCTACACCTTC. Its translation: CASRGGDNYGYTF.

The rearrangement joins TRBV7-9 to TRBJ1-6, with a tentative D call TRBD1 (6 bases). The CDR3 is 17 amino acids. Germline V gene data show CDR1 as SEHNR and CDR2 as FQNEAQ (reference sequence). The V gene lost 1 base and the J gene lost 0 bases, with 10 bases spanning the gap. Written as DNA, the CDR3 is TGTGCCAGCAGCTTAGGTATGGACAGCTCCTATAATTCACCCCTCCACTTT. This encodes CASSLGMDSSYNSPLHF.

The chain carries TRBV7-8 and TRBJ1-1, with D possibly matching TRBD1 (6 bases). Trimming cost V 5 bases and J 7 bases, with 23 bases left between them. The CDR3 is made up of 16 amino acids. From germline, CDR1 is SGHVS and CDR2 FQNEAQ. This CDR3 reads CASSPYGAGALDEAFF. The CDR3 DNA reads as TGTGCCAGCAGCCCCTACGGGGCAGGGGCCCTTGATGAAGCTTTCTTT.

Only a few counts were recorded for this clone. V and J are TRBV10-3 and TRBJ2-1; 12 bases align to TRBD2. J was trimmed by 4 bases and V by 8 bases; bases with no gene match: 3. This CDR3 spans 14 amino acids. CDR1 is ENHRY and CDR2 is SYGVKD in the germline V gene. The DNA of the CDR3 is TGTGCCATCCGAGGACTAGCGGGATACAATGAGCAGTTCTTC. Its translation is CAIRGLAGYNEQFF.

The rearrangement uses TRBV5-1 and TRBJ2-3; D gene uncertain. Deletions cut 1 base from V and 4 bases from J, with 7 bases between. Germline assignment: CDR1 SGHRS and CDR2 YFSETQ. The CDR3 is 13 amino acids. The CDR3 DNA reads as TGCGCCAGCAGCTTGCGGCGGTCAGATACGCAGTATTTT. Protein product: CASSLRRSDTQYF.

The rearrangement joins TRBV28 to TRBJ1-2; 7 bases map to TRBD1. The length of the CDR3 is 15 residues. Germline CDR1 is MDHEN and CDR2 is SYDVKM. V trimming: 5 bases; J trimming: 4 bases; junction bases outside the gene matches: 10. CDR3 sequence reads: CASSITPGQSYGYTF. DNA of the CDR3: TGTGCCAGCAGTATAACTCCGGGACAGAGCTATGGCTACACCTTC.

The CDR3 DNA reads TGTGCCACCAGTGACGCTACAGGGTTTCGCGGCTACACCTTC. It is translated as CATSDATGFRGYTF. The chain carries TRBV24-1 and TRBJ1-2; D may be TRBD1 (6 bases). The germline gives CDR1 KGHDR, CDR2 SFDVKD. Trimming removed 4 bases from V and 8 bases from J, with 16 bases in between. The CDR3 loop spans 14 amino acids.